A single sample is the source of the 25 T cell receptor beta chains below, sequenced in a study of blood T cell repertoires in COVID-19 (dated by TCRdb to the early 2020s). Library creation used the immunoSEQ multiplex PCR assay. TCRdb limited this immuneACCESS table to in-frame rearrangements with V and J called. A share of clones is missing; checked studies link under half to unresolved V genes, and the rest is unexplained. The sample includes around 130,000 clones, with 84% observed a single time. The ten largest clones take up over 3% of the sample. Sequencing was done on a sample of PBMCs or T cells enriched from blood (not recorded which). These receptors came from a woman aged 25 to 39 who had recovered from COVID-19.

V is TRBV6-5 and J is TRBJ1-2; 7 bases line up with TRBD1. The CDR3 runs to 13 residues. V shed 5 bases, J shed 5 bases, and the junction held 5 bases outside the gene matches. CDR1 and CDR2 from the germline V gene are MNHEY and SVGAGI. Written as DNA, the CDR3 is TGTGCCAGCAGTCCTCTGACAGGGTATGGCTACACCTTC. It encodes CASSPLTGYGYTF.

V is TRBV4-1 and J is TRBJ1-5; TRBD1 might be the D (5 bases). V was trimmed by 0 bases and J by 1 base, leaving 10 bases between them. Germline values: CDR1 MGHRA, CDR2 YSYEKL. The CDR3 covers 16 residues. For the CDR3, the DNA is TGCGCCAGCAGCCAAGATCGGGCAGGGAGCAATCAGCCCCAGCATTTT. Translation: CASSQDRAGSNQPQHF.

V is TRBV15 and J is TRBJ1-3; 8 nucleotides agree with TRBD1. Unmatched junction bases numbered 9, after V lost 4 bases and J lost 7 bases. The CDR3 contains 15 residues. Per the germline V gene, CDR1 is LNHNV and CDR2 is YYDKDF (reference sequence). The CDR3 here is CATSKADRDRNTIYF. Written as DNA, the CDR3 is TGTGCCACCAGCAAGGCGGACAGGGACCGGAACACCATATATTTT.

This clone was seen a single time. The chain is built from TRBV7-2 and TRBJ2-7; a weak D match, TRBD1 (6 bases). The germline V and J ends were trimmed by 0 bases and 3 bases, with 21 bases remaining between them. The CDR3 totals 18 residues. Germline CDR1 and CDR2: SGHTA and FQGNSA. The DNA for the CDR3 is TGTGCCAGCAGCTTAGCAATCCCGACAGGAACTACACTCTACGAGCAGTACTTC. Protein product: CASSLAIPTGTTLYEQYF. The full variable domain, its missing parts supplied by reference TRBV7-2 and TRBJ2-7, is GAGVSQSPSNKVTEKGKDVELRCDPISGHTALYWYRQSLGQGLEFLIYFQGNSAPDKSGLPSDRFSAERTGGSVSTLTIQRTQQEDSAVYLCASSLAIPTGTTLYEQYFGPGTRLTVT.

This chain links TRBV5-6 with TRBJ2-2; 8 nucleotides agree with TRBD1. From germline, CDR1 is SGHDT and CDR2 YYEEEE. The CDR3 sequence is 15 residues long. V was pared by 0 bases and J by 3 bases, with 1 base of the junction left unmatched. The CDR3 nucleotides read TGTGCCAGCAGCTTGGTACAGGGGGACACCGGGGAGCTGTTTTTT. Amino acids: CASSLVQGDTGELFF.

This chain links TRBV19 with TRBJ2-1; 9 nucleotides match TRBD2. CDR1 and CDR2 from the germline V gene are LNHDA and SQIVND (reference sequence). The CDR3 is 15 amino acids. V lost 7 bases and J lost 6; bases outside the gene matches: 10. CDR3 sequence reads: CASNGGRVPGNEQFF. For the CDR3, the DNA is TGTGCCAGTAATGGCGGGAGGGTTCCGGGCAATGAGCAGTTCTTC.

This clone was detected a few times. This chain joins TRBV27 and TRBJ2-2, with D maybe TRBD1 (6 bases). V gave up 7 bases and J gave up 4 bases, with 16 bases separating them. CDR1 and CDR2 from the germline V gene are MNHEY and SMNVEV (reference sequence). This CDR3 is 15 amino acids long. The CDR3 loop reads CASTKGVRGTGELFF. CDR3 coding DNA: TGTGCCAGCACAAAAGGGGTCAGGGGCACCGGGGAGCTGTTTTTT.

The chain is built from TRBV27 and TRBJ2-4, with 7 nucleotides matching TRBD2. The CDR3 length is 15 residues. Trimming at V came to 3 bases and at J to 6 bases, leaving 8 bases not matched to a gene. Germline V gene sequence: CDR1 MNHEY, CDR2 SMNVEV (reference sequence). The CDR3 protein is CASSFRGRAGNIQYF. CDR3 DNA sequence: TGTGCCAGCAGTTTTCGAGGGAGGGCCGGAAACATTCAGTACTTC.

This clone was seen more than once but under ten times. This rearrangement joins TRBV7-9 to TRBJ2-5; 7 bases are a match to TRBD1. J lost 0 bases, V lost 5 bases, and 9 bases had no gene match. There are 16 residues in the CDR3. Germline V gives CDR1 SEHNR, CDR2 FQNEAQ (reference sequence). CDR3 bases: TGTGCCAGCAGCAGGGGACAGACCAAGTACCAAGAGACCCAGTACTTC. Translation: CASSRGQTKYQETQYF. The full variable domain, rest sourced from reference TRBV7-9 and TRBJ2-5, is DTGVSQNPRHKITKRGQNVTFRCDPISEHNRLYWYRQTLGQGPEFLTYFQNEAQLEKSRLLSDRFSAERPKGSFSTLEIQRTEQGDSAMYLCASSRGQTKYQETQYFGPGTRLLVL.

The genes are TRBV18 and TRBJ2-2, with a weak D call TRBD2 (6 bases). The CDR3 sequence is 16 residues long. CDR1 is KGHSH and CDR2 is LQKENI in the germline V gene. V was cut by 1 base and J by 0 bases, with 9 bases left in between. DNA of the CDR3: TGTGCCAGCTCACCACTCACGGGGGCGAACACCGGGGAGCTGTTTTTT. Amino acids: CASSPLTGANTGELFF.

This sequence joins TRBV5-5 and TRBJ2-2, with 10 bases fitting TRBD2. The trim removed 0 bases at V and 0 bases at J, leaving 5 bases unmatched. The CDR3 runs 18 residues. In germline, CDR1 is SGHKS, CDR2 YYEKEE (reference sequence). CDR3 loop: CASSLEWLAGANTGELFF. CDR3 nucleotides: TGTGCCAGCAGCTTGGAGTGGCTAGCGGGGGCGAACACCGGGGAGCTGTTTTTT.

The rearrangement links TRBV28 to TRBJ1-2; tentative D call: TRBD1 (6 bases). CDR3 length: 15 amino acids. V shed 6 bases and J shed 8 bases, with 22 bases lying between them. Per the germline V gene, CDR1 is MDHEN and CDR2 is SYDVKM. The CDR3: CASSKIFHRDEGYTF. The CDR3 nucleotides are TGTGCCAGCAGCAAAATCTTCCACAGGGACGAGGGCTACACCTTC.

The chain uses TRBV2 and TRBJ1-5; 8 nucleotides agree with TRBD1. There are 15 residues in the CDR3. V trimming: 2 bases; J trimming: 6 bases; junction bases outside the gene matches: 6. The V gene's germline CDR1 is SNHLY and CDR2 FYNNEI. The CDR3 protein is CASSESRGQGQPQHF. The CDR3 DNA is TGTGCCAGCAGTGAATCCAGGGGGCAGGGTCAGCCCCAGCATTTT.

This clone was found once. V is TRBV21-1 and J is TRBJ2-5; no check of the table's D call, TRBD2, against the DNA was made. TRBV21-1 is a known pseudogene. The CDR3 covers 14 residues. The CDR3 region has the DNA TGTGCCAGCAGCAAAGAAGACTGGGAAGAGACCCAGTACTTC. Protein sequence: CASSKEDWEETQYF.

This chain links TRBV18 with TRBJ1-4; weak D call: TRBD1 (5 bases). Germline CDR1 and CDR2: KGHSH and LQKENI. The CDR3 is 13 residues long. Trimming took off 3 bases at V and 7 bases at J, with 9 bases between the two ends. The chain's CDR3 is CASSPGQGEKLFF. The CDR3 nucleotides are TGTGCCAGCTCACCGGGGCAGGGTGAAAAACTGTTTTTT. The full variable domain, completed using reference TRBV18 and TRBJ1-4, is NAGVMQNPRHLVRRRGQEARLRCSPMKGHSHVYWYRQLPEEGLKFMVYLQKENIIDESGMPKERFSAEFPKEGPSILRIQQVVRGDSAAYFCASSPGQGEKLFFGSGTQLSVL.

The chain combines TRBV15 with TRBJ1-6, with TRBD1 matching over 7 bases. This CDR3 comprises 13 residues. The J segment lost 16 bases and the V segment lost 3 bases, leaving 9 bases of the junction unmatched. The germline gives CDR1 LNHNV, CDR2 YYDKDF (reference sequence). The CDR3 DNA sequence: TGTGCCACCAGCAGCACTTCAGGGGGACGTCTCCACTTT. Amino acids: CATSSTSGGRLHF.

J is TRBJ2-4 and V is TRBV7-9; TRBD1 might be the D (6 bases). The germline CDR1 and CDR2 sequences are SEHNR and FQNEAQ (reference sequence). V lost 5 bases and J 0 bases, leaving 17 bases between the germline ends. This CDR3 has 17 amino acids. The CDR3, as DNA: TGTGCCAGCAGCCCTGCCAGGGGCGCGGAAGCCAAAAACATTCAGTACTTC. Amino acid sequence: CASSPARGAEAKNIQYF.

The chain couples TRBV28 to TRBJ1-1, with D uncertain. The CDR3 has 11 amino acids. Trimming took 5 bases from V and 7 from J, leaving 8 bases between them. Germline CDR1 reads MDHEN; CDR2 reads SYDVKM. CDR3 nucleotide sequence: TGTGCCAGCAGTCGCGGGCGTGAAGCTTTCTTT. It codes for CASSRGREAFF.

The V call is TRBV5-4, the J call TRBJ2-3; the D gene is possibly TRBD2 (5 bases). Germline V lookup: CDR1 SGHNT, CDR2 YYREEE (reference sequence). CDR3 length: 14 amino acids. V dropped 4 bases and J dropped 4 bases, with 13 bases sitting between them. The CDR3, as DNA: TGTGCCAGCAGCATTCCCTTCGGGGCAGATACGCAGTATTTT. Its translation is CASSIPFGADTQYF.

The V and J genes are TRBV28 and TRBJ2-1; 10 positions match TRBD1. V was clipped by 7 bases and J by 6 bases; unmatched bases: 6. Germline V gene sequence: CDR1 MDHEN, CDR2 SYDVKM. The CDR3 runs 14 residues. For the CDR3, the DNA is TGTGCCAGCATCCGGGACAGGGGTCGCAATGAGCAGTTCTTC. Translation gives CASIRDRGRNEQFF. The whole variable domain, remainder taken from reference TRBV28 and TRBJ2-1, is DVKVTQSSRYLVKRTGEKVFLECVQDMDHENMFWYRQDPGLGLRLIYFSYDVKMKEKGDIPEGYSVSREKKERFSLILESASTNQTSMYLCASIRDRGRNEQFFGPGTRLTVL.

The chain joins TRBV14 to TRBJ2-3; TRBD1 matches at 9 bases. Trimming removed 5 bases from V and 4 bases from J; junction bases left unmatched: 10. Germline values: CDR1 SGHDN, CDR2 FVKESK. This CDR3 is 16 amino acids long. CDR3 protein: CASSTPGQGGADTQYF. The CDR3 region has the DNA TGTGCCAGCAGCACTCCGGGACAGGGTGGCGCAGATACGCAGTATTTT.

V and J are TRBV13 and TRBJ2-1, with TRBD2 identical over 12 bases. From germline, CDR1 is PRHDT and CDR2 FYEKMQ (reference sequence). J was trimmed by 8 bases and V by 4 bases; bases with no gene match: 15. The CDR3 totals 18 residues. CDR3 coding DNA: TGTGCCAGCAGCTCGGGGTCGTCTAGCGGGAGGGTAAAGGATGAGCAGTTCTTC. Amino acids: CASSSGSSSGRVKDEQFF.

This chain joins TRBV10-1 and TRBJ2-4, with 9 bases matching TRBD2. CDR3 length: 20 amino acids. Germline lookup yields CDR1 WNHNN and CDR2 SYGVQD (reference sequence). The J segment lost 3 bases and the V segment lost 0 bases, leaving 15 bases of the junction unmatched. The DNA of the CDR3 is TGCGCCAGCAGTGAGTCGGGTCTAGCGGGACTTCCTTCGGACAAAAACATTCAGTACTTC. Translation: CASSESGLAGLPSDKNIQYF.

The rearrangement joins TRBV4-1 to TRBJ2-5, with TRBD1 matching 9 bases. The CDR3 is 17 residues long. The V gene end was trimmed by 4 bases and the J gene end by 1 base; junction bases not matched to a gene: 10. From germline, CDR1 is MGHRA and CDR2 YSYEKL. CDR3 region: CASSPTGGVPFQETQYF. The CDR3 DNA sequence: TGCGCCAGCAGCCCGACAGGGGGGGTTCCGTTCCAAGAGACCCAGTACTTC.

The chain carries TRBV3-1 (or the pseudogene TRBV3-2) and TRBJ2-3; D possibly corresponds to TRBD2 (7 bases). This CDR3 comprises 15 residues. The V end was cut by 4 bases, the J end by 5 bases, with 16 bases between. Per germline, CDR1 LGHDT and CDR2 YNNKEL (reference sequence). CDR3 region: CASSPFGGGRDTQYF. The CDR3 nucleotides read TGTGCCAGCAGCCCATTTGGGGGCGGGAGAGATACGCAGTATTTT.